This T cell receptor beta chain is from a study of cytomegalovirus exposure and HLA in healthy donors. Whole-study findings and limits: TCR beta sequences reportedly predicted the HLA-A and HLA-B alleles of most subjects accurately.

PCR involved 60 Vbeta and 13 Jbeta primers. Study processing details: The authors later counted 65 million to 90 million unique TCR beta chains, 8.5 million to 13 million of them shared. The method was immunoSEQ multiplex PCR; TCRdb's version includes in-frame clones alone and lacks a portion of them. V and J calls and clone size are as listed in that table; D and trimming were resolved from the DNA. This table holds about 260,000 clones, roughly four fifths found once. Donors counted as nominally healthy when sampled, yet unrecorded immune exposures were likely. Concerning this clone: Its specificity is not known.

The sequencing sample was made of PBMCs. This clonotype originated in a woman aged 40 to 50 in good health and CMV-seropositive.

The CDR3 region has the DNA TGTGCCAGCAGCCAGGCCGGGAGGGGCCAAGCTAACTATGGCTACACCTTC. Translated, it gives CASSQAGRGQANYGYTF. The rearrangement uses TRBV4-2 and TRBJ1-2; D perhaps matches TRBD1 (5 bases). V lost 3 bases and J 0 bases, leaving 17 bases between the germline ends. The CDR3 runs 17 residues. Germline CDR1 LGHNA, CDR2 YNFKEQ.